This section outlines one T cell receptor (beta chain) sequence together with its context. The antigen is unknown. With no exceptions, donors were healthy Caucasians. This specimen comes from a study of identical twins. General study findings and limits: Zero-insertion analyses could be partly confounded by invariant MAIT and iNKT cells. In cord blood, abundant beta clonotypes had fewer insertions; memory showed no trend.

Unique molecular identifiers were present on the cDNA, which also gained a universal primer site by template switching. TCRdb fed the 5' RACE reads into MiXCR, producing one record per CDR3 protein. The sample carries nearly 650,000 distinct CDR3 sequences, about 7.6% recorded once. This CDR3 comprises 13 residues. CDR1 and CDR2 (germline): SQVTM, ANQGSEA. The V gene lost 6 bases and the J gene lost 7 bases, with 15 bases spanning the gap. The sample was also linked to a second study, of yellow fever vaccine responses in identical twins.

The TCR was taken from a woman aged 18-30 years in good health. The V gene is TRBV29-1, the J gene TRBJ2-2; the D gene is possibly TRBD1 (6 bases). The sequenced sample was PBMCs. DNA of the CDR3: TGCAGCGTGGGGGCCTCAAACGGCGGGGAGCTGTTTTTT. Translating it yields CSVGASNGGELFF.